The clone carrying this T cell receptor (beta chain) was picked up many times. The antigen is unknown. This table comes from immunoSEQ multiplex PCR, and its TCRdb copy is limited to in-frame clones, with some not included. Observed are over 25,000 clones, no singletons, with the top ten taking 4% to 5.5%. On the day of bone marrow donation, the related graft donor provided peripheral blood. This CDR3 is built from 13 residues. V was cut by 2 bases and J by 2 bases, with 6 bases left in between. The V gene's germline CDR1 is MNHEY and CDR2 SVGEGT. This sample is part of a study of T cells after posttransplantation cyclophosphamide. Study-wide results and caveats: Donor CD8+ memory clones often dominated recipient blood repertoires at later times. TRB clonality was highly associated with recipient CMV seropositivity and reactivation. Skin or GI-infiltrating T cells shared few TRB sequences with blood.

The chain links TRBV6-2 or TRBV6-3 to TRBJ1-2, with unresolved D. Input material: PBMCs. This receptor was obtained from a woman aged 25 to 45 in good health and a related stem cell transplant donor. CDR3 amino acids: CASSYEQNYGYTF. Here the CDR3 DNA reads TGTGCCAGCAGTTACGAACAGAACTATGGCTACACCTTC.